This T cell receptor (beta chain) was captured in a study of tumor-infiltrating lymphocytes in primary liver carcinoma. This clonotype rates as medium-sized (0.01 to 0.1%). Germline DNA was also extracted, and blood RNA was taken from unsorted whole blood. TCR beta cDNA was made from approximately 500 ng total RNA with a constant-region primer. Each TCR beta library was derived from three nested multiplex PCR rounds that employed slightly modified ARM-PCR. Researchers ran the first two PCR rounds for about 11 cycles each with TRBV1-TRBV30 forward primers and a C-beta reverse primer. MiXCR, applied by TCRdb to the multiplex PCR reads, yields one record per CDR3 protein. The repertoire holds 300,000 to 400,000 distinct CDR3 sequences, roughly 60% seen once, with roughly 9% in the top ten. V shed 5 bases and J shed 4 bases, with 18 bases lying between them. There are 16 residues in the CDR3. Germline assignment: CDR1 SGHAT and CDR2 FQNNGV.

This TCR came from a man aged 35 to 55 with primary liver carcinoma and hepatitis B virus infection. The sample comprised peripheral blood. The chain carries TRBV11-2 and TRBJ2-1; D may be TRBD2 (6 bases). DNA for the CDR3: TGTGCCAGCAGCGATAGCGTAGCGGCACATTACAATGAGCAGTTCTTC. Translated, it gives CASSDSVAAHYNEQFF.